Listed below are T cell receptor beta chains from one sample, sequenced in a study of T cell repertoires in ileal Crohn's disease. Generated by immunoSEQ multiplex PCR, the TCRdb table keeps only in-frame clones and is missing some. The top ten clones hold around 10% of a sample with thousands of clones, roughly 81% of them seen once. The sample comprised ileal tissue. The origin of the receptors is an adult with Crohn's disease. The CDR3 runs from the conserved cysteine through the conserved F or W. The D gene is left open where the match is weak. Clone size is given for some rows only: seen once, a few or many times, or a class if the clone is expanded.

J,D,size,V,CDR3,DNA
TRBJ2-2,-,few,TRBV7-8,CASSFLGRMLGVGELFF,TGTGCCAGCAGCTTCCTAGGCCGCATGTTAGGTGTCGGGGAGCTGTTTTTT
TRBJ2-7,-,medium-sized,TRBV27,CASSPLGTAYEQYF,TGTGCCAGCAGTCCCCTGGGGACGGCATACGAGCAGTACTTC
TRBJ1-2,TRBD1,-,TRBV28,CASSLPGTDLANYGYTF,TGTGCCAGCAGTTTACCAGGGACAGACTTAGCTAACTATGGCTACACCTTC
TRBJ1-5,TRBD1,-,TRBV19,CASSPLTGGVGNQPQHF,TGTGCCAGTAGTCCACTGACAGGGGGTGTAGGCAATCAGCCCCAGCATTTT
TRBJ2-3,-,-,TRBV5-6,CASSLFQISTDTQYF,TGTGCCAGCAGCTTGTTTCAGATCTCCACAGATACGCAGTATTTT
TRBJ1-4,-,-,TRBV27,CASSPGAATNEKLFF,TGTGCCAGCAGTCCCGGAGCAGCAACTAATGAAAAACTGTTTTTT
TRBJ2-1,TRBD1,-,TRBV12-5,CASGSGQAINEQFF,TGTGCTAGTGGTTCAGGACAGGCGATAAATGAGCAGTTCTTC
TRBJ2-5,-,once,TRBV15,CATSRDVGGETQYF,TGTGCCACCAGCAGAGATGTTGGGGGTGAGACCCAGTACTTC
TRBJ2-5,-,-,TRBV20-1,CSARRETQYF,TGCAGTGCCAGACGGGAGACCCAGTACTTC
TRBJ1-4,-,once,TRBV6-6,CASSRESAEKLFF,TGTGCCAGCAGTAGAGAAAGTGCTGAAAAACTGTTTTTT
TRBJ2-7,TRBD1,-,TRBV19,CASRTGTGGSYEQYF,TGTGCCAGTAGAACCGGGACAGGGGGCTCCTACGAGCAGTACTTC